What follows are 27 T cell receptor beta chains derived from one specimen sequenced in a study of blood T cell repertoires in COVID-19. Here immunoSEQ multiplex PCR was the method, and the copy in TCRdb shows in-frame clones only, minus some. Seen here are around 94,000 clones, roughly 90% observed once, and the top ten hold 1.5% to 2%. Sequencing was carried out using peripheral blood. These receptors were taken from a man older than 75 with acute or convalescent COVID-19.

J is TRBJ1-6 and V is TRBV19; 10 nucleotides agree with TRBD1. This CDR3 contains 15 residues. The germline gives CDR1 LNHDA, CDR2 SQIVND (reference sequence). The trim removed 7 bases at V and 9 bases at J, leaving 9 bases unmatched. DNA for the CDR3: TGTGCCAGTAAACCGACCGGGACAGGGGTTTCACCCCTCCACTTT. It encodes CASKPTGTGVSPLHF.

The table lists this clone with a count of one. The rearrangement uses TRBV9 and TRBJ2-7, with D unresolved. Trimming took off 0 bases at V and 1 base at J, with 5 bases between the two ends. In germline, CDR1 is SGDLS, CDR2 YYNGEE. There are 13 residues in the CDR3. This chain's CDR3 is CASSVGQSYEQYF. The CDR3 region has the DNA TGTGCCAGCAGCGTAGGTCAGTCCTACGAGCAGTACTTC.

The rearrangement joins TRBV5-1 to TRBJ1-5; D is possibly TRBD1 (5 bases). With 4 bases removed from V and 2 bases from J, the gap between germline ends came to 13 bases. Germline values: CDR1 SGHRS, CDR2 YFSETQ. This CDR3 is built from 15 residues. CDR3: CASSLGVGGNQPQHF. The CDR3 DNA sequence: TGCGCCAGCAGCCTAGGGGTAGGGGGCAATCAGCCCCAGCATTTT.

The chain joins TRBV19 to TRBJ2-7; 9 nucleotides line up with TRBD1. The CDR3 loop spans 13 amino acids. Germline trimming cut 6 bases from V and 6 bases from J; bases unmatched to any gene: 6. CDR1 and CDR2 (germline): LNHDA, SQIVND (reference sequence). The CDR3 here is CASSRDRVREQYF. The CDR3 nucleotides are TGTGCCAGTAGCCGGGACAGGGTTCGCGAGCAGTACTTC. Full variable domain (remainder filled in from reference TRBV19 and TRBJ2-7): DGGITQSPKYLFRKEGQNVTLSCEQNLNHDAMYWYRQDPGQGLRLIYYSQIVNDFQKGDIAEGYSVSREKKESFPLTVTSAQKNPTAFYLCASSRDRVREQYFGPGTRLTVT.

The V and J genes are TRBV10-3 and TRBJ2-1; the D gene is possibly TRBD2 (6 bases). V was cut by 6 bases and J by 0 bases, with 12 bases left in between. Germline V lookup: CDR1 ENHRY, CDR2 SYGVKD. The CDR3 sequence is 15 residues long. DNA of the CDR3: TGTGCCATCAGGGGAGCGGGCAGCTCCTACAATGAGCAGTTCTTC. Translation gives CAIRGAGSSYNEQFF.

This chain joins TRBV3-1 (or the pseudogene TRBV3-2) and TRBJ2-2; tentative D call: TRBD2 (5 bases). The CDR3 runs 15 residues. V was trimmed by 1 base and J by 1 base, leaving 7 bases between them. CDR1 LGHDT and CDR2 YNNKEL come from the germline V gene (reference sequence). CDR3 in amino acids: CASSQGERNTGELFF. CDR3 nucleotides: TGTGCCAGCAGCCAAGGGGAGCGGAACACCGGGGAGCTGTTTTTT.

V gene TRBV5-1 combines with J gene TRBJ2-3, with D possibly being TRBD1 (5 bases). Germline CDR1 is SGHRS and CDR2 is YFSETQ. The CDR3 contains 14 residues. Trimming shortened V by 0 bases and J by 6 bases, and 11 bases separated the two germline ends. CDR3: CASSLGGPGDTQYF. DNA for the CDR3: TGCGCCAGCAGCTTGGGAGGACCAGGGGATACGCAGTATTTT.

This chain connects TRBV11-2 to TRBJ2-5; maybe TRBD1 (6 bases). This CDR3 is 15 amino acids long. CDR1 SGHAT and CDR2 FQNNGV come from the germline V gene. Trimming removed 5 bases at V and 1 base at J, with 14 bases between. In DNA, the CDR3 is TGTGCCAGCAGCCCCATTGACAGGCTCCAAGAGACCCAGTACTTC. Its protein is CASSPIDRLQETQYF.

The genes are TRBV29-1 and TRBJ1-1, with 11 bases fitting TRBD1. The CDR3 consists of 12 residues. Germline V gene sequence: CDR1 SQVTM, CDR2 ANQGSEA. V lost 2 bases to trimming and J lost 11 bases; unmatched junction nucleotides: 4. The CDR3 region has the DNA TGCAGCGTTGAATATCGGGACAGGGGGGCTTTCTTT. Protein: CSVEYRDRGAFF.

The chain has TRBV11-1 and TRBJ2-1, with 7 nucleotides matching TRBD1. V shed 1 base, J shed 11 bases, and the junction held 11 bases outside the gene matches. The CDR3 has 15 residues. CDR1 and CDR2 (germline): SGHAT, FQDESV (reference sequence). The CDR3 DNA follows: TGTGCCAGCAGCTTAGTTCCGGCAGGGGGTGGGAAGCAGTTCTTC. Translation gives CASSLVPAGGGKQFF.

The rearrangement joins TRBV5-1 to TRBJ2-2; 7 nucleotides match TRBD1. Germline V lookup: CDR1 SGHRS, CDR2 YFSETQ. V shed 2 bases, J shed 6 bases, and the junction held 10 bases outside the gene matches. The CDR3 has 16 residues. CDR3 bases: TGCGCCAGCAGCTTCACAGGGGTTGGAGACGCCGGGGAGCTGTTTTTT. It codes for CASSFTGVGDAGELFF. Combining the CDR3 with reference TRBV5-1 and TRBJ2-2 gives the whole variable domain KAGVTQTPRYLIKTRGQQVTLSCSPISGHRSVSWYQQTPGQGLQFLFEYFSETQRNKGNFPGRFSGRQFSNSRSEMNVSTLELGDSALYLCASSFTGVGDAGELFFGEGSRLTVL.

The V and J genes are TRBV3-1 (or the pseudogene TRBV3-2) and TRBJ2-1, with D unclear. Trimming pared 1 base from V and 4 bases from J, leaving 11 bases between. Germline CDR1 LGHDT, CDR2 YNNKEL (reference sequence). The CDR3 has 15 residues. The CDR3 DNA reads TGTGCCAGCAGCCAAGTAGCCCTCCGGTACAATGAGCAGTTCTTC. Translated: CASSQVALRYNEQFF.

The rearrangement links TRBV5-4 to TRBJ2-7; TRBD1 matches at 8 bases. Unmatched junction bases numbered 7, after V lost 4 bases and J lost 4 bases. The CDR3 is 14 amino acids. Germline-derived CDR1 and CDR2 are SGHNT and YYREEE (reference sequence). The CDR3 loop is CASSPDRATYEQYF. In nucleotides, the CDR3 is TGTGCCAGCAGCCCGGACAGGGCGACTTACGAGCAGTACTTC.

The chain links TRBV28 to TRBJ1-5; TRBD1 matches 8 bases. Losses at the gene ends were 4 bases for V and 2 bases for J; bases not matched to a gene: 4. The CDR3 sequence is 15 residues long. CDR1 and CDR2 (germline): MDHEN, SYDVKM. The CDR3 DNA follows: TGTGCCAGCAGTTCAGGGGGCGATGGCAATCAGCCCCAGCATTTT. It codes for CASSSGGDGNQPQHF. Full variable domain (remainder filled in from reference TRBV28 and TRBJ1-5): DVKVTQSSRYLVKRTGEKVFLECVQDMDHENMFWYRQDPGLGLRLIYFSYDVKMKEKGDIPEGYSVSREKKERFSLILESASTNQTSMYLCASSSGGDGNQPQHFGDGTRLSIL.

V usage is TRBV9 and J usage is TRBJ1-6, with 7 bases fitting TRBD1. CDR3 length: 14 residues. In germline, CDR1 is SGDLS, CDR2 YYNGEE. Germline trimming cut 2 bases from V and 7 bases from J; bases unmatched to any gene: 3. In nucleotides, the CDR3 is TGTGCCAGCAGCGTCAGGGGGGAAAATTCACCCCTCCACTTT. This sequence encodes CASSVRGENSPLHF. Filled out from reference TRBV9 and TRBJ1-6, the complete variable domain reads DSGVTQTPKHLITATGQRVTLRCSPRSGDLSVYWYQQSLDQGLQFLIQYYNGEERAKGNILERFSAQQFPDLHSELNLSSLELGDSALYFCASSVRGENSPLHFGNGTRLTVT.

A remark on this clone: Other DNA sequences in the sample encode the same CDR3. J is TRBJ2-5 and V is TRBV9; 13 bases match TRBD2. Trimming cost V 4 bases and J 4 bases; bases outside gene matches: 7. The CDR3 is 16 residues long. Germline-derived CDR1 and CDR2 are SGDLS and YYNGEE. In DNA form, the CDR3 reads TGTGCCAGCAGCCAAGCCCGGACTAGCGGGAGAGAGACCCAGTACTTC. Residues: CASSQARTSGRETQYF.

This clone has only one observation. V gene TRBV5-1 combines with J gene TRBJ2-1, with a tentative D call TRBD2 (5 bases). Trimming removed 4 bases from V and 8 bases from J, with 16 bases in between. The germline gives CDR1 SGHRS, CDR2 YFSETQ. This CDR3 spans 14 amino acids. The DNA for the CDR3 is TGCGCCAGCAGCCCGGGAATCGAGACATATGAGCAGTTCTTC. This gives the protein CASSPGIETYEQFF. Complete variable domain (other parts from reference TRBV5-1 and TRBJ2-1): KAGVTQTPRYLIKTRGQQVTLSCSPISGHRSVSWYQQTPGQGLQFLFEYFSETQRNKGNFPGRFSGRQFSNSRSEMNVSTLELGDSALYLCASSPGIETYEQFFGPGTRLTVL.

J is TRBJ2-1 and V is TRBV19; TRBD2 agrees at 10 bases. Germline-derived CDR1 and CDR2 are LNHDA and SQIVND (reference sequence). The CDR3 consists of 15 residues. V shed 3 bases, J shed 5 bases, and the junction held 4 bases outside the gene matches. This CDR3 is CASSMASGRDNEQFF. In DNA, the CDR3 is TGTGCCAGTAGTATGGCTAGCGGGAGAGACAATGAGCAGTTCTTC.

This rearrangement joins TRBV10-3 to TRBJ2-5, with 8 bases matching TRBD1. The CDR3 has 16 residues. V dropped 6 bases and J dropped 2; count of bases not matched to a gene: 11. CDR1 is ENHRY and CDR2 is SYGVKD in the germline V gene. CDR3 sequence (DNA): TGTGCCATCAGGTCCGGGACAGGTTATAGGCAAGAGACCCAGTACTTC. This encodes CAIRSGTGYRQETQYF.

The V gene is TRBV18, the J gene TRBJ2-1; 8 bases are shared with TRBD1. The V and J ends lost 5 bases and 0 bases, in that order; junction bases with no gene match: 15. The CDR3 spans 19 residues. Looked up from germline, CDR1 is KGHSH and CDR2 is LQKENI. DNA for the CDR3: TGTGCCAGCTCAACATTGGACAAGACAGGGGCAAGCTCCTACAATGAGCAGTTCTTC. Protein sequence: CASSTLDKTGASSYNEQFF.

The chain uses TRBV24-1 and TRBJ2-3; D gene unclear. CDR3 length: 11 amino acids. Germline V lookup: CDR1 KGHDR, CDR2 SFDVKD. Trimming took off 6 bases at V and 6 bases at J, with 6 bases between the two ends. The CDR3 coding sequence is TGTGCCACCAGTAGAGGCGATACGCAGTATTTT. This sequence encodes CATSRGDTQYF.

The V gene is TRBV6-5, the J gene TRBJ1-6; 7 positions agree with TRBD1. The CDR3 runs to 14 residues. Trimming took 4 bases from V and 10 from J; bases not matched to a gene: 7. Germline V gene lookup returns CDR1 MNHEY and CDR2 SVGAGI. DNA for the CDR3: TGTGCCAGCAGTTTAAGACAGGGTCAGTCACCCCTCCACTTT. This gives the protein CASSLRQGQSPLHF.

The chain carries TRBV27 and TRBJ1-5, with 7 bases that match TRBD1. CDR3 length: 14 amino acids. V shed 5 bases, J shed 4 bases, and the junction held 5 bases outside the gene matches. Germline loops: CDR1 MNHEY, CDR2 SMNVEV (reference sequence). The CDR3 loop is CASSRRGQNQPQHF. The CDR3 bases are TGTGCCAGCAGTCGGAGGGGGCAAAATCAGCCCCAGCATTTT.

The chain has TRBV14 and TRBJ2-1, with D possibly matching TRBD2 (5 bases). Germline V gives CDR1 SGHDN, CDR2 FVKESK. The CDR3 has 14 amino acids. V was cut by 1 base and J by 6 bases, with 10 bases left in between. CDR3 protein: CASSQALAFNEQFF. As DNA, the CDR3 is TGTGCCAGCAGCCAAGCATTAGCGTTCAATGAGCAGTTCTTC.

The rearrangement links TRBV30 to TRBJ2-2; 11 bases match TRBD2. This CDR3 spans 15 amino acids. Germline assignment: CDR1 GTSNPN and CDR2 SVGIG (reference sequence). The V and J ends lost 4 bases and 5 bases, in that order; junction bases with no gene match: 6. CDR3 amino acids: CAWTRLAGMTGELFF. The CDR3 DNA sequence: TGTGCCTGGACTAGACTAGCGGGAATGACCGGGGAGCTGTTTTTT.

The rearrangement links TRBV28 to TRBJ1-6; D is possibly TRBD1 (5 bases). V lost 4 bases and J 6 bases, leaving 10 bases between the germline ends. Germline values: CDR1 MDHEN, CDR2 SYDVKM. The CDR3 covers 14 residues. CDR3 in DNA: TGTGCCAGCAGTTCTGGGGGGGGTAATTCACCCCTCCACTTT. This codes for CASSSGGGNSPLHF.

This chain joins TRBV21-1 and TRBJ1-2. TRBV21-1 is termed a pseudogene. The CDR3 has 14 amino acids. CDR3 sequence reads: CASQPEGRNYGYTF. The CDR3 DNA sequence: TGTGCCAGCCAGCCCGAGGGTAGAAACTATGGCTACACCTTC.